What follows are 22 T cell receptor beta chains derived from one specimen sequenced in a study of blood T cell repertoires in COVID-19. Method: immunoSEQ multiplex PCR; TCRdb's copy keeps in-frame clones and lacks some. The sample has about 56,000 clones; around 90% are singletons. Sequencing was performed on peripheral blood. The receptors were gathered from a human donor in a cohort sampled during active COVID-19.

This chain joins TRBV6-4 and TRBJ1-2; TRBD1 might be the D (5 bases). CDR1 and CDR2 (germline): MRHNA, SNTAGT. The CDR3 totals 15 residues. Trimming stripped 2 bases from V and 7 bases from J, with 17 bases between. The CDR3 DNA reads as TGTGCCAGCAGTGACGGGGACGGGGGGTCCGGTGGCTACACCTTC. Encoded protein: CASSDGDGGSGGYTF.

The CDR3 is CASSVDYGRGQPQHF. CDR3 nucleotide sequence: TGTGCCAGCAGCGTAGATTATGGCAGGGGTCAGCCCCAGCATTTT. The gene calls are TRBV9 and TRBJ1-5, with D possibly matching TRBD1 (6 bases). V gave up 0 bases and J gave up 6 bases, with 13 bases separating them. The CDR3 extends over 15 amino acids. From germline, CDR1 is SGDLS and CDR2 YYNGEE.

The chain joins TRBV5-4 to TRBJ1-2, with a possible D match to TRBD1 (5 bases). Germline-derived CDR1 and CDR2 are SGHNT and YYREEE (reference sequence). The CDR3 is 11 residues long. Trimming took 3 bases from V and 6 from J, leaving 6 bases between them. The CDR3 DNA sequence: TGTGCCAGCAGCTCCAGGGATGGCTACACCTTC. It encodes CASSSRDGYTF.

The gene calls are TRBV18 and TRBJ1-3, with 9 bases matching TRBD1. CDR3 length: 17 amino acids. Losses at the gene ends were 1 base for V and 0 bases for J; bases not matched to a gene: 4. The germline CDR1 and CDR2 sequences are KGHSH and LQKENI. CDR3 nucleotide sequence: TGTGCCAGCTCACCACAGACAGGGGGGCACTCTGGAAACACCATATATTTT. Translating it yields CASSPQTGGHSGNTIYF.

The table lists this clone with a count of one. This chain connects TRBV9 to TRBJ1-2, with 7 bases lining up with TRBD1. With V trimmed by 0 bases and J by 3 bases, 8 bases remained unmatched. Germline CDR1 and CDR2: SGDLS and YYNGEE. The CDR3 extends over 16 amino acids. In DNA form, the CDR3 reads TGTGCCAGCAGCGTAGCTCGAGGGGGCGGGGACTATGGCTACACCTTC. Its translation is CASSVARGGGDYGYTF. Together with reference TRBV9 and TRBJ1-2, the CDR3 gives the full variable domain: DSGVTQTPKHLITATGQRVTLRCSPRSGDLSVYWYQQSLDQGLQFLIQYYNGEERAKGNILERFSAQQFPDLHSELNLSSLELGDSALYFCASSVARGGGDYGYTFGSGTRLTVV.

The CDR3 sequence: CASSEHRTGGSTDTQYF. The CDR3 nucleotides read TGTGCCAGCAGTGAACACAGGACAGGGGGGAGCACAGATACGCAGTATTTT. J is TRBJ2-3 and V is TRBV28; 10 bases map to TRBD1. The V and J ends lost 5 bases and 0 bases, in that order; junction bases with no gene match: 8. CDR3 size: 17 residues. From germline, CDR1 is MDHEN and CDR2 SYDVKM.

The chain couples TRBV7-2 to TRBJ2-3; 7 nucleotides match TRBD1. The CDR3 has 16 residues. V was clipped by 6 bases and J by 3 bases; unmatched bases: 12. Per the germline V gene, CDR1 is SGHTA and CDR2 is FQGNSA. CDR3 sequence: CASSSFPGGSTDTQYF. The CDR3 coding sequence is TGTGCCAGCAGTTCTTTCCCAGGGGGTTCTACAGATACGCAGTATTTT. Filled out from reference TRBV7-2 and TRBJ2-3, the complete variable domain reads GAGVSQSPSNKVTEKGKDVELRCDPISGHTALYWYRQSLGQGLEFLIYFQGNSAPDKSGLPSDRFSAERTGGSVSTLTIQRTQQEDSAVYLCASSSFPGGSTDTQYFGPGTRLTVL.

The chain couples TRBV7-2 to TRBJ2-3, with 11 positions matching TRBD2. The CDR3 extends over 15 amino acids. Germline V gives CDR1 SGHTA, CDR2 FQGNSA. V lost 1 base to trimming and J lost 3 bases; unmatched junction nucleotides: 0. CDR3: CASSLGLAGTDTQYF. CDR3 coding DNA: TGTGCCAGCAGCTTAGGACTAGCGGGGACAGATACGCAGTATTTT.

The chain is built from TRBV2 and TRBJ1-1; tentatively, D is TRBD1 (5 bases). From germline, CDR1 is SNHLY and CDR2 FYNNEI. The CDR3 sequence is 16 residues long. Trimming stripped 1 base from V and 1 base from J, with 13 bases between. The CDR3 coding sequence is TGTGCCAGCAGTGAAGGGAGGGGTACTTGGAACACTGAAGCTTTCTTT. This encodes CASSEGRGTWNTEAFF. Drawing the rest from reference TRBV2 and TRBJ1-1, the complete variable domain is EPEVTQTPSHQVTQMGQEVILRCVPISNHLYFYWYRQILGQKVEFLVSFYNNEISEKSEIFDDQFSVERPDGSNFTLKIRSTKLEDSAMYFCASSEGRGTWNTEAFFGQGTRLTVV.

CDR3 nucleotide sequence: TGTGCCAGCCAGGGGCTGGTTGATCAGCCCCAGCATTTT. Protein: CASQGLVDQPQHF. The genes are TRBV12-3 or TRBV12-4 and TRBJ1-5, with D possibly TRBD1 on 6 matching bases. V was shortened by 8 bases and J by 5 bases, with 13 bases between the two germline ends. CDR3 size: 13 residues.

The chain uses TRBV19 and TRBJ1-6; TRBD1 matches 8 bases. Germline V gene sequence: CDR1 LNHDA, CDR2 SQIVND (reference sequence). The CDR3 contains 15 residues. Trimming cost V 1 base and J 10 bases; bases outside gene matches: 6. For the CDR3, the DNA is TGTGCCAGTAGTATAGGGAGGACAGGGAACTCACCCCTCCACTTT. It is translated as CASSIGRTGNSPLHF.

This sequence joins TRBV12-5 and TRBJ2-2, with D possibly TRBD1 on 5 matching bases. With 3 bases removed from V and 6 bases from J, the gap between germline ends came to 14 bases. This CDR3 contains 15 residues. CDR1 and CDR2 from the germline V gene are LGHNT and FRNRAP. CDR3 amino acids: CASGLRLQQAGELFF. The CDR3 nucleotides read TGTGCTAGTGGTTTAAGGCTCCAACAGGCCGGGGAGCTGTTTTTT.

This clone was found a few times. J is TRBJ1-4 and V is TRBV13; maybe TRBD1 (6 bases). Germline CDR1 is PRHDT and CDR2 is FYEKMQ (reference sequence). Trimming stripped 5 bases from V and 8 bases from J, with 24 bases between. CDR3 length: 17 residues. CDR3 bases: TGTGCCAGCAGCGGCCACAGGGTTGGCGATGGTAGGGAAAAACTGTTTTTT. Residues: CASSGHRVGDGREKLFF.

This clone was seen just once. Other nucleotide sequences in the sample specify the same CDR3. The chain is built from TRBV7-2 and TRBJ2-7; perhaps TRBD1 as D (5 bases). The CDR3 contains 12 residues. The germline V and J ends were trimmed by 4 bases and 4 bases, with 8 bases remaining between them. CDR1 is SGHTA and CDR2 is FQGNSA in the germline V gene. The CDR3 DNA reads TGTGCCAGCAGCTCCCAGGGTTACGAGCAGTACTTC. Protein product: CASSSQGYEQYF.

The CDR3 spells CAWGQGASEQYF. In nucleotides, the CDR3 is TGTGCCTGGGGACAGGGGGCGAGCGAGCAGTACTTC. This chain links TRBV30 with TRBJ2-7; 11 bases map to TRBD1. Germline CDR1 reads GTSNPN; CDR2 reads SVGIG (reference sequence). Losses at the gene ends were 5 bases for V and 6 bases for J; bases not matched to a gene: 3. The CDR3 consists of 12 residues.

In its sample, this clone was seen a few times. V is TRBV29-1 and J is TRBJ2-3; 7 bases are shared with TRBD2. The length of the CDR3 is 15 residues. The V gene end was trimmed by 4 bases and the J gene end by 4 bases; junction bases not matched to a gene: 11. Germline V CDR1 and CDR2: SQVTM, ANQGSEA. This CDR3 reads CSVARGDVYADTQYF. DNA of the CDR3: TGCAGCGTTGCACGGGGGGACGTTTACGCAGATACGCAGTATTTT.

The chain has TRBV9 and TRBJ2-2, with 16 bases aligning to TRBD2. The CDR3 totals 17 residues. Unmatched junction bases numbered 3, after V lost 2 bases and J lost 5 bases. Per the germline V gene, CDR1 is SGDLS and CDR2 is YYNGEE. As DNA, the CDR3 is TGTGCCAGCAGCGTGGGACTAGCGGGGGGGCGTACCGGGGAGCTGTTTTTT. Its translation is CASSVGLAGGRTGELFF.

This clone was picked up one time. The chain carries TRBV30 and TRBJ2-2; tentatively, D is TRBD2 (5 bases). V shed 8 bases and J shed 6 bases, with 22 bases lying between them. Per the germline V gene, CDR1 is GTSNPN and CDR2 is SVGIG (reference sequence). The CDR3 has 15 residues. The CDR3 nucleotides read TGTGCCGGACGGGGTTGGGCCCGGCGGGCCGGGGAGCTGTTTTTT. It codes for CAGRGWARRAGELFF.

The gene calls are TRBV6-1 and TRBJ2-1, with D possibly being TRBD1 (6 bases). Germline CDR1 and CDR2: MNHNS and SASEGT. The CDR3 covers 13 residues. V gave up 2 bases and J gave up 10 bases, with 12 bases separating them. CDR3 protein: CASSETGPGEQFF. DNA for the CDR3: TGTGCCAGCAGTGAAACAGGGCCCGGGGAGCAGTTCTTC.

This rearrangement joins TRBV19 to TRBJ2-5; 10 bases fit TRBD2. CDR1 is LNHDA, CDR2 SQIVND, per germline (reference sequence). The CDR3 extends over 15 amino acids. V lost 7 bases to trimming and J lost 1 base; unmatched junction nucleotides: 6. The CDR3 region has the DNA TGTGCCAGTAACCCTAGCGGGGGTCGCCAAGAGACCCAGTACTTC. Protein: CASNPSGGRQETQYF.

CDR3 region: CASRILSREGTEAFF. DNA of the CDR3: TGTGCCAGCAGAATCTTAAGTCGGGAAGGCACTGAAGCTTTCTTT. The chain combines TRBV6-5 with TRBJ1-1; D is unclear. V lost 6 bases, J lost 4 bases, and 18 bases lay in between. The CDR3 is 15 amino acids. Germline V gives CDR1 MNHEY, CDR2 SVGAGI.

This rearrangement joins TRBV2 to TRBJ2-7, with D unclear. Germline assignment: CDR1 SNHLY and CDR2 FYNNEI. The CDR3 extends over 10 amino acids. The V and J ends lost 5 bases and 5 bases respectively, with 4 bases between them. The CDR3 loop reads CASSRDEQYF. In nucleotides, the CDR3 is TGTGCCAGCAGTCGGGACGAGCAGTACTTC.